This TCR beta chain was observed in a study of blood T cell repertoires in COVID-19. Turning to the study itself: The origin of the acute and convalescent COVID-19 samples was the United States, Italy and Spain.

Enrolled through a virtual design, the participants were between about 18 and 100 years of age and came from about two dozen US areas. In assigning cohorts, the study relied on participant-reported clinical history. Original analysis: Counts of nucleated cells, estimated from reference gene primer amplification, were obtained. TCRdb's copy holds only in-frame clones and misses some; the assay was immunoSEQ multiplex PCR. D and trimming come from the DNA, and the V and J calls and clone size come from that table. The sample lists 200,000 to 250,000 clones, 65% to 90% occurring once. This clone occurred once. The sequencing input was PBMCs or T cells enriched from blood (not recorded which). The sequence was obtained from a woman between 50 and 59 years old with acute COVID-19.

This CDR3 reads CASSPPSGDTEAFF. In DNA, the CDR3 is TGTGCCAGCTCACCACCGTCCGGGGACACTGAAGCTTTCTTT. V is TRBV18 and J is TRBJ1-1; D is unresolved. The CDR3 length is 14 residues. The V gene's germline CDR1 is KGHSH and CDR2 LQKENI. Trimming removed 0 bases from V and 3 bases from J, with 8 bases in between.